This is a list of T cell receptor beta chains from one sample in a study of T-cell reconstitution after alpha-beta-depleted transplantation in children. Using its own MiXCR run on the PCR reads, TCRdb lists one record per CDR3 protein. The table records approximately 350,000 distinct CDR3 sequences, over 9% of them present only once. The sequences come from PBMCs from the stem cell graft donor, collected from the stem cell graft. These receptors all come from a human donor who donated a stem cell graft to a child with acute lymphoblastic leukemia. Both conserved end residues are part of each CDR3. The D gene is left open where the match is weak. Size is omitted from some rows. Given values are once, few, many or a class for expanded clones.

CASSLLGQGAHGYTF	TRBV12-3/TRBV12-4	NA	TRBJ1-2	TRBD1
CASSSQGFGYEQYF	TRBV7-9	few	TRBJ2-7	NA
CASSLTGLAGEGETQYF	TRBV7-2	many	TRBJ2-5	TRBD2
CASSQEALFYNEQFF	TRBV4-1	NA	TRBJ2-1	NA
CAISTGTASTDTQYF	TRBV10-3	few	TRBJ2-3	TRBD1
CTTATSGAHNEQFF	TRBV12-3/TRBV12-4	NA	TRBJ2-1	TRBD2
CASSPGPGSNEKLFF	TRBV5-5	NA	TRBJ1-4	NA
CASSPLAGLYYNEQFF	TRBV18	NA	TRBJ2-1	TRBD2
CAWSVSGRGEQFF	TRBV30	few	TRBJ2-1	TRBD2
CASSVFGSGTGELFF	TRBV9	NA	TRBJ2-2	TRBD2
CASSQAGGPVATNEKLFF	TRBV18	NA	TRBJ1-4	TRBD1
CASSYSKESGAYFINTGELFF	TRBV6-2/TRBV6-3	few	TRBJ2-2	NA
CASSYRESYNEQFF	TRBV12-3/TRBV12-4	NA	TRBJ2-1	NA
CASSRPQGSGPSHIPYNEQFF	TRBV21-1	NA	TRBJ2-1	NA
CSARVLGNTDSYNEQFF	TRBV20-1	few	TRBJ2-1	NA
CASSYRTGTTYEQYF	TRBV7-2	few	TRBJ2-7	TRBD1
CASSVIGQGPTGELFF	TRBV25-1	NA	TRBJ2-2	TRBD1
CSVEDAQGLPYEQYF	TRBV29-1	many	TRBJ2-7	TRBD1
CASTRSERASEQYF	TRBV6-1	few	TRBJ2-7	NA
CASSGLFGYTF	TRBV9	NA	TRBJ1-2	NA
CASGRGRNSGNTIYF	TRBV7-2	few	TRBJ1-3	NA
CASSLLIWETQYF	TRBV11-2	few	TRBJ2-5	NA
CASSAQGPMNTEAFF	TRBV5-1	NA	TRBJ1-1	NA
CASTPSVITDTQYF	TRBV6-1	few	TRBJ2-3	NA
CSARKTAQTYEQYF	TRBV20-1	NA	TRBJ2-7	NA
CASHGRGTYEQYF	TRBV27	few	TRBJ2-7	TRBD2
CASRPGGSFNEQFF	TRBV12-3/TRBV12-4	few	TRBJ2-1	NA
CASSRTSADNEQFF	TRBV5-1	few	TRBJ2-1	TRBD2
CASTEGLPYEQYF	TRBV6-2/TRBV6-3	NA	TRBJ2-7	NA
CASSLEAGNQETQYF	TRBV5-1	NA	TRBJ2-5	NA
CASSLVAGLAGWRKETQYF	TRBV7-8	once	TRBJ2-5	TRBD2
CASSQRRGLAGEVDTQYF	TRBV3-1	many	TRBJ2-3	TRBD2
CSASPYSANSGNTIYF	TRBV20-1	NA	TRBJ1-3	NA
CASSQPSVGGSETQYF	TRBV12-3/TRBV12-4	few	TRBJ2-5	TRBD2
CASSPGTASYGYTF	TRBV5-1	NA	TRBJ1-2	TRBD1
CASSFSRDKGYEQYF	TRBV5-1	NA	TRBJ2-7	NA
CASSLSHGPRQETQYF	TRBV12-3/TRBV12-4	few	TRBJ2-5	NA
CASRPLRGGSYNEQFF	TRBV6-1	NA	TRBJ2-1	NA
CAISSGTGGYTGTDTQYF	TRBV10-3	few	TRBJ2-3	TRBD1
CASSKDRDSRDEQYF	TRBV4-2	few	TRBJ2-7	NA
CASSIDDRWNEQFF	TRBV19	NA	TRBJ2-1	NA
CASSHVQSSYNSPLHF	TRBV4-1	few	TRBJ1-6	NA
CSAARQGSYEQYF	TRBV20-1	few	TRBJ2-7	TRBD1
CASSLTTSGIGEQFF	TRBV7-9	few	TRBJ2-1	TRBD2
CASSFRDSTDTQYF	TRBV12-3/TRBV12-4	few	TRBJ2-3	NA
CASSRRTLGGELFF	TRBV5-6	NA	TRBJ2-2	NA
CASSPNRGANTEAFF	TRBV5-1	many	TRBJ1-1	TRBD1
CASSPADTNTGELFF	TRBV18	few	TRBJ2-2	NA
CASNPQASYGYTF	TRBV6-2/TRBV6-3	few	TRBJ1-2	NA
CASSLGPLSTEAFF	TRBV5-1	NA	TRBJ1-1	NA
CASSVSQQSTDTQYF	TRBV18	NA	TRBJ2-3	NA
CASSRQGDTQYF	TRBV6-5	few	TRBJ2-3	TRBD1
CSARDLVASDEQYF	TRBV20-1	few	TRBJ2-7	NA
CSSSNGGDAFF	TRBV29-1	NA	TRBJ1-4	NA
CSARTGQGARYNYGYTF	TRBV20-1	NA	TRBJ1-2	TRBD1
CASRPDGASGNTIYF	TRBV6-2/TRBV6-3	NA	TRBJ1-3	NA
CASSLFSGTGGLPYNEQFF	TRBV12-3/TRBV12-4	NA	TRBJ2-1	TRBD1
CASSQEPSGSQETQYF	TRBV4-2	NA	TRBJ2-5	TRBD2
CASSQEGQGGEKLFF	TRBV4-1	NA	TRBJ1-4	TRBD1
CASSLAARGHQPQHF	TRBV27	NA	TRBJ1-5	TRBD1